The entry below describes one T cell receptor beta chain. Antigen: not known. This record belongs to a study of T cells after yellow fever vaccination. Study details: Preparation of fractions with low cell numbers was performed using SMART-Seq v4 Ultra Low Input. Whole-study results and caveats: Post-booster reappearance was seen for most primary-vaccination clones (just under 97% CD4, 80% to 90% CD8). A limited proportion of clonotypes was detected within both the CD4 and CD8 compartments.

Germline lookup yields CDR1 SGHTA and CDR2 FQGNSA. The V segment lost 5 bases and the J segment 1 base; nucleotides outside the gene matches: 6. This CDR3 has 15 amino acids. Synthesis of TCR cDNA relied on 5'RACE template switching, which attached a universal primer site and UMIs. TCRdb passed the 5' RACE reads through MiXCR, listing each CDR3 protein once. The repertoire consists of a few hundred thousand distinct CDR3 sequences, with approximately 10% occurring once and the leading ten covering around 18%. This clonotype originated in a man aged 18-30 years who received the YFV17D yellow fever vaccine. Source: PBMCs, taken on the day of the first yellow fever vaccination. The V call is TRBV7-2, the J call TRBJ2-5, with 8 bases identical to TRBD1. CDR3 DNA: TGTGCCAGCAGCCGCGGACAGGGCTTCCAAGAGACCCAGTACTTC. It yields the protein CASSRGQGFQETQYF.